The clone carrying this T cell receptor (beta chain) was found many times. Its target is unknown. These data belong to a study of post-analysis software for immune sequencing data. Overall study findings and caveats: A handful of TRBV segments, including TRBV5-6, TRBV5-1 and TRBV20-1, were more frequent in patients than controls.

TCR beta cDNA libraries had unique molecular identifiers. Via MiXCR, TCRdb re-called the PCR reads, giving one row per CDR3 protein. This table holds fewer than 850,000 distinct CDR3 sequences, approximately 30% found once. The V gene's germline CDR1 is DFQATT and CDR2 SNEGSKA (reference sequence). This CDR3 comprises 15 residues. The sequence was collected from a girl aged 10 to 17 with multiple sclerosis. This rearrangement joins TRBV20-1 to TRBJ2-1, with TRBD2 identical over 7 bases. The sequencing sample was made of blood. The CDR3 region has the DNA TGCAGCCACAGCGGGGCTCAGCGGGATGCAAGTGAGCAGTTCTTC. Translated: CSHSGAQRDASEQFF.